A single sample gave rise to the 12 T cell receptor beta chains below, sequenced in a study of response to subunit inactivated influenza vaccine. Via MiXCR, TCRdb re-called the RT-PCR reads, giving one row per CDR3 protein. The table has 600,000 to 700,000 distinct CDR3 sequences, approximately 15% seen once. The specimen was PBMCs from blood, collected around two weeks before vaccination. These receptors were obtained from a middle-aged man who received an inactivated influenza vaccine.

On this clonotype: One end of the junction fails to match germline, which may point to a read error. The chain joins TRBV3-1 to TRBJ2-3; perhaps TRBD2 as D (7 bases). CDR1 LGHDT and CDR2 YNNKEL come from the germline V gene (reference sequence). CDR3 length equals 15 residues. CDR3 sequence: CASSLKQGPPPGGGF. CDR3 DNA sequence: TGTGCCAGCAGCCTCAAACAGGGACCGCCTCCGGGCGGGGGATTT.

The chain combines TRBV20-1 with TRBJ2-7; 8 bases align to TRBD2. Germline assignment: CDR1 DFQATT and CDR2 SNEGSKA (reference sequence). J lost 5 bases, V lost 0 bases, and 9 bases had no gene match. The CDR3 sequence is 15 residues long. The CDR3 region has the DNA TGCAGTGCTAGAGATCGGGAGGGATTTACTGACGAGCAGTACTTC. Protein sequence: CSARDREGFTDEQYF.

This clonotype showed up just a few times. This sequence joins TRBV30 and TRBJ2-7; unclear D gene. V was clipped by 2 bases and J by 5 bases, with 7 bases between them. CDR3 length: 11 amino acids. The germline V gene encodes CDR1 GTSNPN and CDR2 SVGIG (reference sequence). The CDR3 spells CAWSQPDEQYF. In DNA, the CDR3 is TGTGCCTGGAGTCAACCCGACGAGCAGTACTTC.

This clonotype has only a few counts. V is TRBV28 and J is TRBJ2-7; D possibly corresponds to TRBD1 (5 bases). Germline V gene data show CDR1 as MDHEN and CDR2 as SYDVKM. The CDR3 runs to 13 residues. Trimming took 6 bases from V and 3 from J, leaving 12 bases between them. The CDR3 nucleotides read TGTGCCAGCAGCAAGATTAGGGGCTACGAGCAGTACTTC. As protein: CASSKIRGYEQYF.

The chain combines TRBV29-1 with TRBJ2-7; D might be TRBD2 (6 bases). The CDR3 covers 15 residues. In germline, CDR1 is SQVTM, CDR2 ANQGSEA. The V gene lost 0 bases and the J gene lost 1 base, with 13 bases spanning the gap. CDR3: CSVEEQRANSYEQYF. In DNA form, the CDR3 reads TGCAGCGTTGAAGAACAGCGGGCAAATTCCTACGAGCAGTACTTC.

This clonotype was seen a few times. This chain links TRBV7-2 with TRBJ2-1, with D possibly TRBD2 on 5 matching bases. In germline, CDR1 is SGHTA, CDR2 FQGNSA. V shed 2 bases and J shed 8 bases, with 19 bases lying between them. There are 16 residues in the CDR3. The CDR3 is CASSLIAAGQGHEQFF. CDR3 DNA: TGTGCCAGCAGCTTAATAGCCGCGGGCCAAGGCCATGAGCAGTTCTTC.

V gene TRBV12-3 or TRBV12-4 combines with J gene TRBJ1-1, with a weak D call TRBD1 (6 bases). V dropped 8 bases and J dropped 11 bases, with 21 bases sitting between them. The CDR3 covers 13 residues. CDR3 coding DNA: TGTGCCAGCGCCAACTACGGACAGTCAGAGGCTTTCTTT. Protein product: CASANYGQSEAFF.

The chain links TRBV7-2 to TRBJ1-1; D is perhaps TRBD1 (5 bases). The CDR3 is 15 amino acids. CDR1 and CDR2 (germline): SGHTA, FQGNSA. V was clipped by 3 bases and J by 3 bases, with 14 bases between them. The CDR3 DNA is TGTGCCAGCAGCTTCGACAGCACGCGGGACACTGAAGCTTTCTTT. Its protein product is CASSFDSTRDTEAFF.

The J gene is TRBJ2-4, the V gene TRBV4-3; no clear D gene. Trimming cost V 6 bases and J 0 bases, with 6 bases left between them. Germline values: CDR1 LGHNA, CDR2 YSLEER. The CDR3 is made up of 13 amino acids. CDR3 nucleotide sequence: TGCGCCAGCAGGACCGTAGCCAAAAACATTCAGTACTTC. Its protein product is CASRTVAKNIQYF.

The sample holds one count of this clonotype. The J gene is TRBJ2-3, the V gene TRBV7-2, with D uncertain. V dropped 5 bases and J dropped 5 bases, with 11 bases sitting between them. This CDR3 region has 13 residues. Germline lookup yields CDR1 SGHTA and CDR2 FQGNSA. The CDR3: CASSPRRRDTQYF. The CDR3 DNA reads as TGTGCCAGCAGCCCCCGGAGAAGAGATACGCAGTATTTT.

At least ten counts were recorded for this clonotype. The gene calls are TRBV4-2 and TRBJ2-2, with D uncertain. CDR3 length equals 14 residues. V was trimmed by 2 bases and J by 4 bases, leaving 8 bases between them. Germline CDR1 LGHNA, CDR2 YNFKEQ. For the CDR3, the DNA is TGTGCCAGCAGCCAATTCTCCGTCACCGGGGAGCTGTTTTTT. Protein sequence: CASSQFSVTGELFF.

This clonotype was picked up a small number of times. The rearrangement links TRBV20-1 to TRBJ1-5; no firm D call. The germline V gene has CDR1 DFQATT and CDR2 SNEGSKA (reference sequence). Trimming pared 0 bases from V and 1 base from J, leaving 4 bases between. The CDR3 has 13 amino acids. The CDR3 spells CSARDLSNQPQHF. The CDR3 coding sequence is TGCAGTGCTAGAGATTTGAGCAATCAGCCCCAGCATTTT.